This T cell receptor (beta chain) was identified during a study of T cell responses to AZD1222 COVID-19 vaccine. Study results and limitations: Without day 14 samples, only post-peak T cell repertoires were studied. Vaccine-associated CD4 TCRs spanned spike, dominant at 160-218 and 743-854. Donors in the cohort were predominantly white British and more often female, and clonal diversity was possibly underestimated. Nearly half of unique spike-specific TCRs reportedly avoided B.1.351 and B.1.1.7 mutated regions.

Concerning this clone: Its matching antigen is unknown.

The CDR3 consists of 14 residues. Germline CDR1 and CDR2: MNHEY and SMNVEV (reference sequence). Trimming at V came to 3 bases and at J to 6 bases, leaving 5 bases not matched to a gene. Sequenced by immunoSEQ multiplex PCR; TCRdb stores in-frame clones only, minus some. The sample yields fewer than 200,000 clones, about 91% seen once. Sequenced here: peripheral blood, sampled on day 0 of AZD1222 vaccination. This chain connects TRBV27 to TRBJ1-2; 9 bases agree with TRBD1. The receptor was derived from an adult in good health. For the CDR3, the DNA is TGTGCCAGCAGTTTTTTGGACAGGGGTGATGGCTACACCTTC. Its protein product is CASSFLDRGDGYTF.